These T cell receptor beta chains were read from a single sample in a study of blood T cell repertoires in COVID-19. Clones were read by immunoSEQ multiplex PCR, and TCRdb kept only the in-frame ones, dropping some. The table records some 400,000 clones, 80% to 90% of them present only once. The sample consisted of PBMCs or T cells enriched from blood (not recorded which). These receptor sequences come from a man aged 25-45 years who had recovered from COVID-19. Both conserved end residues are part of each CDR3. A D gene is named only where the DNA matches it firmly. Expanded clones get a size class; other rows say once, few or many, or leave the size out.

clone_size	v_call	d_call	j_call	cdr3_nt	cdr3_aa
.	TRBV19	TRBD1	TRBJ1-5	TGTGCCAGTAGTCCACAAGACAGGGGACTACGAACTGGGCAGCCCCAGCATTTT	CASSPQDRGLRTGQPQHF
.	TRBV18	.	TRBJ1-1	TGTGCCAGCTCACCTGTCGAGGGGAGGGTGAACACTGAAGCTTTCTTT	CASSPVEGRVNTEAFF
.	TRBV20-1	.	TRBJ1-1	TGCAGTGCTTTACTAGGGACTGAAGCTTTCTTT	CSALLGTEAFF
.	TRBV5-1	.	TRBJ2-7	TGCGCCAGCAGCTTGGGGACTGACTTGTACGAGCAGTACTTC	CASSLGTDLYEQYF
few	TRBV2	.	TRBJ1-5	TGTGCCAGCAGTGGGGAAGGGGTTAGCAATCAGCCCCAGCATTTT	CASSGEGVSNQPQHF
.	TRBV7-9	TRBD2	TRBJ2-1	TGTGCCACTCAGCGGGGGGTGTACAATGAGCAGTTCTTC	CATQRGVYNEQFF
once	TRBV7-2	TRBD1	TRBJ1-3	TGTGCCAGCAGCTTCCGGGACAGGGAGTCTGGAAACACCATATATTTT	CASSFRDRESGNTIYF
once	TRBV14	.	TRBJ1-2	TGTGCCAGCAGCCAAGCACCTCTGTATGGGCCTGGCTACACCTTC	CASSQAPLYGPGYTF
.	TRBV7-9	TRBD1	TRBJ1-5	TGTGCCAGCAGCCCTGCTCCGGACAGGGCGAATCAGCCCCAGCATTTT	CASSPAPDRANQPQHF
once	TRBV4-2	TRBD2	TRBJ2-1	TGTGCCAGCAGCCAGACTAGCGGGGGTTACAATGAGCAGTTCTTC	CASSQTSGGYNEQFF
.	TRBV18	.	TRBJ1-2	TGTGCCAGCTCACCCCCTGGGGGCCTGAACTATGGCTACACCTTC	CASSPPGGLNYGYTF
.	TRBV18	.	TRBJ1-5	TGTGCCAGCTCAATAGAGTACAGGCAGCCCCAGCATTTT	CASSIEYRQPQHF
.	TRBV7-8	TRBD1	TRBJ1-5	TGTGCCAGCAGCTTAGAGCCTGACAGGGCTTATAGCAATCAGCCCCAGCATTTT	CASSLEPDRAYSNQPQHF
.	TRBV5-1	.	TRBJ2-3	TGCGCCAGCAGCTTGGGGAGAACAGATACGCAGTATTTT	CASSLGRTDTQYF
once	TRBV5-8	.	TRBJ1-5	TGTGCCAGCAGCTTTGGGTGGATACGGGAACGGGGTCAGCCCCAGCATTTT	CASSFGWIRERGQPQHF
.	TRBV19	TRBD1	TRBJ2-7	TGTGCCAGTAGTATGGACAGGGGGCTCAACGAGCAGTACTTC	CASSMDRGLNEQYF
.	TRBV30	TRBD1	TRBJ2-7	TGTGCCTGGAGTGTGGGGACAGGACCCTACGAGCAGTACTTC	CAWSVGTGPYEQYF
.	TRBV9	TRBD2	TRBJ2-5	TGTGCCAGCAGCCCCGCGGGACTAGCATCAGAGACCCAGTACTTC	CASSPAGLASETQYF
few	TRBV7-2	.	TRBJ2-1	TGTGCCAGCAGCCCGGTAAGCTCCTACAATGAGCAGTTCTTC	CASSPVSSYNEQFF
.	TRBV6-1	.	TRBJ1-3	TGTGCCAGCAGTGAATCCCCTTCTACTGGAAACACCATATATTTT	CASSESPSTGNTIYF
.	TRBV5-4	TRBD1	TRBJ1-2	TGTGCCAGCAGAATGGGACAGGGTTTTAACTATGGCTACACCTTC	CASRMGQGFNYGYTF
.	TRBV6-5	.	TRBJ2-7	TGTGCCAGCAGTTACGGTGGTGGGGGGAACTCCTACGAGCAGTACTTC	CASSYGGGGNSYEQYF
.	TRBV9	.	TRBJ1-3	TGTGCCAGCAGTGGGGAGAACACCATATATTTT	CASSGENTIYF
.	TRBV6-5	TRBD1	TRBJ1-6	TGTGCCAGCAGGCCCCTGACAGGGTTGAATTCACCCCTCCACTTT	CASRPLTGLNSPLHF
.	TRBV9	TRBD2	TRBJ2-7	TGTGCCAGCAGCTCCGAGCGGGGAAGCTCCTACGAGCAGTACTTC	CASSSERGSSYEQYF
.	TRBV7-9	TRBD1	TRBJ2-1	TGTGCCAGCAGCCACAGGGGCCCCAGATACAATGAGCAGTTCTTC	CASSHRGPRYNEQFF
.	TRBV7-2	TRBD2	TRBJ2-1	TGTGCCAGCAGCTTAAAGTTAGCGGGGGGTTCCGATGAGCAGTTCTTC	CASSLKLAGGSDEQFF
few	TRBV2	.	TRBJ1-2	TGTGCCAGCATTGTTCTGAACTATGGCTACACCTTC	CASIVLNYGYTF
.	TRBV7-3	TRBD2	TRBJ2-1	TGTGCCAGCAGCTTTCAGCGGGGGGCCTACAATGAGCAGTTCTTC	CASSFQRGAYNEQFF
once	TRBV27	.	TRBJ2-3	TGTGCCAGCAGTTTCGGGGTGGGCACAGATACGCAGTATTTT	CASSFGVGTDTQYF
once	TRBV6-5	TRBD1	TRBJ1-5	TGTGCCAGCAGTTACTCGCGACAGGGGGCAGGTCAGCCCCAGCATTTT	CASSYSRQGAGQPQHF
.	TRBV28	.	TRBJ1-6	TGTGCCAGCAGTTTACCGACGGCCCAGGATTCACCCCTCCACTTT	CASSLPTAQDSPLHF
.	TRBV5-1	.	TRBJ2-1	TGCGCCAGCAGCAGCGACAGCCCGTTCTACAATGAGCAGTTCTTC	CASSSDSPFYNEQFF
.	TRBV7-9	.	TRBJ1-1	TGTGCCAGCAGCTTACGGCAGGGCGAGGGGGTAGCTTTCTTT	CASSLRQGEGVAFF
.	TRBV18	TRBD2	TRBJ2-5	TGTGCCGCCACGGGAGGAGCCCAAGAGACCCAGTACTTC	CAATGGAQETQYF
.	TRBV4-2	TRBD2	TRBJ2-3	TGTGCCAGCAGCTACTTTGCGCGGGGGACCACAGATACGCAGTATTTT	CASSYFARGTTDTQYF